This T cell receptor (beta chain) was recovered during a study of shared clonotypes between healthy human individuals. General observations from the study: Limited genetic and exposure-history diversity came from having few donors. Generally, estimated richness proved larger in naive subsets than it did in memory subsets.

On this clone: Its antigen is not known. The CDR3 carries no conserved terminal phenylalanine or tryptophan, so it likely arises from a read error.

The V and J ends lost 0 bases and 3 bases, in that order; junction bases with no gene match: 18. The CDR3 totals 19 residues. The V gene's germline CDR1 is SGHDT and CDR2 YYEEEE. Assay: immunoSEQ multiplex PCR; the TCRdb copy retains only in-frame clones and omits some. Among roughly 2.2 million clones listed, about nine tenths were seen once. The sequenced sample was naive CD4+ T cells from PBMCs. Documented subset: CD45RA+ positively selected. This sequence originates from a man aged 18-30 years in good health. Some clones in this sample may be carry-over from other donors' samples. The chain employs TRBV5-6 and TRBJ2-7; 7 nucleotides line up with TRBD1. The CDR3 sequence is CASSLVGRRRQGHYYEQYS. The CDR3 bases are TGTGCCAGCAGCTTGGTGGGTAGGAGGCGACAGGGACATTACTACGAGCAGTACTCC.